These 27 T cell receptor beta chains came from one sample sequenced in a study of CD8+ T cells in alopecia areata. Reverse transcription of extracted RNA yielded cDNA, which provided the sequencing template. Measured with immunoSEQ multiplex PCR; TCRdb has only the in-frame clones, and not every one. The sample carries 120,000 or so clones, around 60% recorded once. Stated treatment: oral pan-JAK inhibitor, 5-10 mg twice daily. Sequences were derived from CD4+ T cells sorted from blood, sampled at week 4, from a patient treated with tofacitinib. Receptors originate from a human donor with alopecia areata.

The V gene is TRBV6-5, the J gene TRBJ1-2; D unclear. V lost 5 bases and J 5 bases, leaving 12 bases between the germline ends. Germline loops: CDR1 MNHEY, CDR2 SVGAGI. CDR3 length equals 13 residues. As DNA, the CDR3 is TGTGCCAGCAGTGTGGGCCCTGAGTATGGCTACACCTTC. This translates into CASSVGPEYGYTF.

Only one count was recorded for this clone. V gene TRBV4-2 combines with J gene TRBJ2-7, with 11 positions matching TRBD2. The germline CDR1 and CDR2 sequences are LGHNA and YNFKEQ. This CDR3 comprises 20 residues. Unmatched junction bases numbered 14, after V lost 0 bases and J lost 1 base. This chain's CDR3 is CASSQDVGTSGNGASYEQYF. The CDR3 DNA is TGTGCCAGCAGCCAAGATGTGGGGACTAGCGGTAATGGGGCATCCTACGAGCAGTACTTC.

The chain couples TRBV10-3 to TRBJ1-1; D remains unclear. The length of the CDR3 is 12 residues. Germline V gives CDR1 ENHRY, CDR2 SYGVKD. V gave up 4 bases and J gave up 7 bases, with 10 bases separating them. The CDR3 nucleotides are TGTGCCATCAGTGTGCGGGAAGGTGAAGCTTTCTTT. The encoded protein is CAISVREGEAFF.

V gene TRBV6-5 combines with J gene TRBJ2-5; 11 bases agree with TRBD1. The CDR3 has 14 residues. Germline V gives CDR1 MNHEY, CDR2 SVGAGI. The J segment lost 4 bases and the V segment lost 4 bases, leaving 2 bases of the junction unmatched. CDR3 nucleotide sequence: TGTGCCAGCAGTTGGACAGGGGGCACAGAGACCCAGTACTTC. Translation gives CASSWTGGTETQYF.

This clone has a handful of counts. V gene TRBV18 combines with J gene TRBJ1-3; D is unresolved. The CDR3 extends over 14 amino acids. Germline V lookup: CDR1 KGHSH, CDR2 LQKENI. Deletions cut 2 bases from V and 0 bases from J, with 5 bases between. CDR3 nucleotides: TGTGCCAGCTCACCAGAAGGCTCTGGAAACACCATATATTTT. Its protein product is CASSPEGSGNTIYF.

This clone came up a few times. The chain combines TRBV4-1 with TRBJ2-3; D gene ambiguous. The germline V and J ends were trimmed by 3 bases and 6 bases, with 13 bases remaining between them. This CDR3 has 14 residues. The germline CDR1 and CDR2 sequences are MGHRA and YSYEKL. CDR3 sequence (DNA): TGCGCCAGCAGCCAGCAACAGTTCGGTGATACGCAGTATTTT. Translated, it gives CASSQQQFGDTQYF.

V usage is TRBV29-1 and J usage is TRBJ2-7, with D perhaps matching TRBD2 (5 bases). Between the trimmed V and J ends, which lost 4 bases and 9 bases, there was a span of 22 bases. Germline-derived CDR1 and CDR2 are SQVTM and ANQGSEA. The CDR3 has 14 amino acids. The CDR3 protein is CSVVPPGYNTRQYF. Written as DNA, the CDR3 is TGCAGCGTTGTTCCCCCGGGATACAATACGAGGCAGTACTTC.

The chain couples TRBV19 to TRBJ1-1, with 8 bases identical to TRBD1. This CDR3 comprises 14 residues. The J segment lost 1 base and the V segment lost 5 bases, leaving 3 bases of the junction unmatched. The germline V gene encodes CDR1 LNHDA and CDR2 SQIVND (reference sequence). CDR3 DNA: TGTGCCAGTAGTCCCGGGACAGGGAACACTGAAGCTTTCTTT. Translating gives CASSPGTGNTEAFF. Variable domain in full (rest from reference TRBV19 and TRBJ1-1): DGGITQSPKYLFRKEGQNVTLSCEQNLNHDAMYWYRQDPGQGLRLIYYSQIVNDFQKGDIAEGYSVSREKKESFPLTVTSAQKNPTAFYLCASSPGTGNTEAFFGQGTRLTVV.

This chain joins TRBV29-1 and TRBJ2-5; D gene ambiguous. Germline V gene sequence: CDR1 SQVTM, CDR2 ANQGSEA. CDR3 length: 12 amino acids. Trimming took off 7 bases at V and 1 base at J, with 10 bases between the two ends. CDR3 nucleotides: TGCAGCGCCTTGTTCGGCCAAGAGACCCAGTACTTC. Translating gives CSALFGQETQYF.

The V gene is TRBV29-1, the J gene TRBJ2-5; possibly TRBD1 for D (6 bases). The CDR3 consists of 11 residues. Germline V CDR1 and CDR2: SQVTM, ANQGSEA. Trimming pared 7 bases from V and 5 bases from J, leaving 11 bases between. The CDR3: CSGRRGETQYF. The CDR3 region has the DNA TGCAGCGGACGCAGGGGTGAGACCCAGTACTTC.

The chain links TRBV18 to TRBJ1-1, with no clear D. The germline V gene encodes CDR1 KGHSH and CDR2 LQKENI. V lost 4 bases to trimming and J lost 7 bases, with 13 bases between them. CDR3 length equals 13 residues. In DNA, the CDR3 is TGTGCCAGCTCACTGGACCATGGGGATGAAGCTTTCTTT. Amino acids: CASSLDHGDEAFF.

The gene calls are TRBV5-6 and TRBJ1-5, with 8 nucleotides matching TRBD1. This CDR3 has 16 amino acids. Trimming cost V 4 bases and J 2 bases; bases outside gene matches: 8. The germline V gene encodes CDR1 SGHDT and CDR2 YYEEEE. Written as DNA, the CDR3 is TGTGCCAGCAGCGACGAGACAGGGGTGGGCAATCAGCCCCAGCATTTT. It encodes CASSDETGVGNQPQHF.

The V call is TRBV5-1, the J call TRBJ2-1; TRBD1 or TRBD2 may be the D gene (5 bases each). CDR1 is SGHRS and CDR2 is YFSETQ in the germline V gene. This CDR3 is 14 amino acids long. V was shortened by 4 bases and J by 5 bases, with 13 bases between the two germline ends. Written as DNA, the CDR3 is TGCGCCAGCAGCGATCCGGGACGGAACAATGAGCAGTTCTTC. This sequence encodes CASSDPGRNNEQFF. Full variable domain (rest looked up from reference TRBV5-1 and TRBJ2-1): KAGVTQTPRYLIKTRGQQVTLSCSPISGHRSVSWYQQTPGQGLQFLFEYFSETQRNKGNFPGRFSGRQFSNSRSEMNVSTLELGDSALYLCASSDPGRNNEQFFGPGTRLTVL.

The chain carries TRBV30 and TRBJ2-3, with 13 bases that match TRBD2. J gave up 6 bases and V 2 bases, and 8 bases lay outside the gene matches. The CDR3 consists of 16 residues. In germline, CDR1 is GTSNPN, CDR2 SVGIG (reference sequence). The CDR3 sequence is CAWSPSGLAGADTQYF. The CDR3 region has the DNA TGTGCCTGGAGTCCAAGCGGACTAGCGGGAGCCGATACGCAGTATTTT.

In its sample, this clone was seen a few times. V gene TRBV7-3 combines with J gene TRBJ1-6; D unresolved. The CDR3 loop spans 14 amino acids. Germline V gene lookup returns CDR1 SGHTA and CDR2 FQGTGA. The ends were cut back, 1 base at V and 7 bases at J, with 8 bases in the middle. This chain's CDR3 is CASSLNPGNSPLHF. The CDR3 DNA reads as TGTGCCAGCAGCTTAAACCCGGGGAATTCACCCCTCCACTTT.

This sequence joins TRBV2 and TRBJ2-2, with no clear D. V shed 8 bases and J shed 7 bases, with 14 bases lying between them. The germline V gene encodes CDR1 SNHLY and CDR2 FYNNEI. The CDR3 is made up of 13 amino acids. The CDR3 loop is CASGRERDGELFF. In DNA, the CDR3 is TGTGCCAGCGGACGAGAAAGGGACGGGGAGCTGTTTTTT.

This sequence joins TRBV7-2 and TRBJ2-7; D is ambiguous. The CDR3 loop spans 9 amino acids. The germline V and J ends were trimmed by 9 bases and 1 base, with 1 base remaining between them. Germline CDR1 is SGHTA and CDR2 is FQGNSA. This CDR3 reads CASSYEQYF. The CDR3 DNA reads TGTGCCAGTTCCTACGAGCAGTACTTC.

This clone was detected a few times. V is TRBV29-1 and J is TRBJ2-5; D is perhaps TRBD1 (5 bases). This CDR3 region has 10 residues. The V gene lost 7 bases and the J gene lost 6 bases, with 9 bases spanning the gap. CDR1 is SQVTM and CDR2 is ANQGSEA in the germline V gene. CDR3 region: CSAGAQTQYF. In nucleotides, the CDR3 is TGCAGCGCTGGGGCCCAGACCCAGTACTTC.

This chain connects TRBV5-4 to TRBJ2-1, with TRBD2 matching over 8 bases. V lost 0 bases to trimming and J lost 2 bases; unmatched junction nucleotides: 7. The CDR3 covers 17 residues. Germline loops: CDR1 SGHNT, CDR2 YYREEE (reference sequence). The CDR3 reads CASSLGSGSGTYNEQFF. The CDR3 nucleotides read TGTGCCAGCAGCTTGGGGTCGGGTAGCGGGACCTACAATGAGCAGTTCTTC.

The CDR3 reads CSVQGVWFTEAFF. The DNA of the CDR3 is TGCAGCGTTCAGGGGGTCTGGTTTACTGAAGCTTTCTTT. V is TRBV29-1 and J is TRBJ1-1; 7 bases are a match to TRBD1. The CDR3 runs 13 residues. V gave up 5 bases and J gave up 5 bases; unmatched junction bases: 8. Germline V gene lookup returns CDR1 SQVTM and CDR2 ANQGSEA.

The CDR3 bases are TGTGCCAGCAACGCTTATACAGGGGGCTACAATGAGCAGTTCTTC. As protein: CASNAYTGGYNEQFF. The rearrangement uses TRBV7-9 and TRBJ2-1; 8 bases map to TRBD1. The CDR3 contains 15 residues. Germline CDR1 reads SEHNR; CDR2 reads FQNEAQ (reference sequence). The ends lost 7 bases at V and 3 bases at J; junction bases unmatched: 8.

The gene calls are TRBV10-3 and TRBJ2-4; TRBD1 agrees at 9 bases. Losses at the gene ends were 3 bases for V and 9 bases for J; bases not matched to a gene: 9. The CDR3 extends over 15 amino acids. Germline CDR1 is ENHRY and CDR2 is SYGVKD. In DNA form, the CDR3 reads TGTGCCATCAGTGACCGACAGGGGGAGGTCGCCATTCAGTACTTC. Its translation is CAISDRQGEVAIQYF.

CDR3 in amino acids: CASSFQGGYGYTF. CDR3 bases: TGCGCCAGCAGCTTTCAGGGAGGCTATGGCTACACCTTC. The chain carries TRBV5-1 and TRBJ1-2; possibly TRBD1 for D (5 bases). With 2 bases removed from V and 4 bases from J, the gap between germline ends came to 9 bases. Germline CDR1 reads SGHRS; CDR2 reads YFSETQ. This CDR3 spans 13 amino acids.

The V gene is TRBV2, the J gene TRBJ2-5, with no clear D. Germline V gives CDR1 SNHLY, CDR2 FYNNEI. Trimming pared 5 bases from V and 5 bases from J, leaving 6 bases between. There are 11 residues in the CDR3. The CDR3 region has the DNA TGTGCCAGCAGTTACGAGGAGACCCAGTACTTC. Residues: CASSYEETQYF.

The J gene is TRBJ2-5, the V gene TRBV23-1; TRBD1 matches 8 bases. TRBV23-1 is marked as an open reading frame, function uncertain. V gave up 3 bases and J gave up 9 bases; unmatched junction bases: 3. The CDR3 runs 12 residues. The CDR3 DNA sequence: TGCGCCAGCAGTCATAGACAGGGGCCCCAGTACTTC. Its translation: CASSHRQGPQYF.

The chain is built from TRBV9 and TRBJ2-1; D might be TRBD1 (6 bases). Germline assignment: CDR1 SGDLS and CDR2 YYNGEE. The CDR3 contains 15 residues. V lost 5 bases and J 5 bases, leaving 17 bases between the germline ends. CDR3 in amino acids: CASSIGGNNNNEQFF. In DNA form, the CDR3 reads TGTGCCAGCAGTATAGGGGGTAATAACAACAATGAGCAGTTCTTC.

This clone was observed many times. The chain couples TRBV5-5 to TRBJ2-1; 10 positions agree with TRBD2. Germline loops: CDR1 SGHKS, CDR2 YYEKEE (reference sequence). CDR3 length: 14 residues. V shed 3 bases and J 3 bases; nucleotides not matched to a gene: 0. The CDR3 sequence: CASSWTSGYNEQFF. DNA for the CDR3: TGTGCCAGCAGCTGGACTAGCGGCTACAATGAGCAGTTCTTC.